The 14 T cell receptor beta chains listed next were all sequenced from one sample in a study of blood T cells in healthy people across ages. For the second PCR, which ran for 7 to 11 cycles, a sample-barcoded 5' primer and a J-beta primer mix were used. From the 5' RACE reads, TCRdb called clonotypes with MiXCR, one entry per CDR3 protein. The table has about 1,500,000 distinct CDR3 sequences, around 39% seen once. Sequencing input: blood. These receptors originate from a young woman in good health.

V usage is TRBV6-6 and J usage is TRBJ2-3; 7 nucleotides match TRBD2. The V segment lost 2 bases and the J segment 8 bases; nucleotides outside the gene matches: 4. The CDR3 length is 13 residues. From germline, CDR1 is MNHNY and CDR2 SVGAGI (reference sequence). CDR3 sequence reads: CASSYEGGGTQYF. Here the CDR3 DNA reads TGTGCCAGCAGTTACGAAGGCGGGGGTACGCAGTATTTT.

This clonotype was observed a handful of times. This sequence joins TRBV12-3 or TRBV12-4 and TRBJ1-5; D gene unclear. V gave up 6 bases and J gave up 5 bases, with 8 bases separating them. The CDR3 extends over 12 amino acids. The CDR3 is CASRGGDQPQHF. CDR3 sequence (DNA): TGTGCCAGCAGGGGCGGGGATCAGCCCCAGCATTTT.

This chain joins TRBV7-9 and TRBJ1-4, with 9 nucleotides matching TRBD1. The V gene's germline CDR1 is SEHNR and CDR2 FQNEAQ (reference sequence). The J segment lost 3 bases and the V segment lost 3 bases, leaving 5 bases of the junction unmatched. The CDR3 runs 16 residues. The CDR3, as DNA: TGTGCCAGCAGCTTGGCGGGACAGGGATCTAATGAAAAACTGTTTTTT. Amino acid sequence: CASSLAGQGSNEKLFF.

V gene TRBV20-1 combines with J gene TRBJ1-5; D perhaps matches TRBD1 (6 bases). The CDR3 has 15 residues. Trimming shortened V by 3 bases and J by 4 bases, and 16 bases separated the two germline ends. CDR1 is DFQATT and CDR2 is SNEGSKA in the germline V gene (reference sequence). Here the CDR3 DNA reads TGCAGTGCTAGGGCCCCGGGACAAGAAAATCAGCCCCAGCATTTT. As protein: CSARAPGQENQPQHF.

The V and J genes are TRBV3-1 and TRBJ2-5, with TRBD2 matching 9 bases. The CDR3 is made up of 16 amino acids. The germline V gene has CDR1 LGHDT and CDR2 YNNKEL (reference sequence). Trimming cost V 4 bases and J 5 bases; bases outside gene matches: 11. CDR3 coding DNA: TGTGCCAGCAGCCCGGGACTGAGCGGGGGGAAGGAGACCCAGTACTTC. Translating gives CASSPGLSGGKETQYF.

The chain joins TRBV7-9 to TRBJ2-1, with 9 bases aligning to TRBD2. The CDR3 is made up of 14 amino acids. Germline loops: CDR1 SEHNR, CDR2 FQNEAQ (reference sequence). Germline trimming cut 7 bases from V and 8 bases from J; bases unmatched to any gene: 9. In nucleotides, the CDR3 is TGTGCCAGCACCTTGACTAGCGGTTTTGATGAGCAGTTCTTC. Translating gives CASTLTSGFDEQFF.

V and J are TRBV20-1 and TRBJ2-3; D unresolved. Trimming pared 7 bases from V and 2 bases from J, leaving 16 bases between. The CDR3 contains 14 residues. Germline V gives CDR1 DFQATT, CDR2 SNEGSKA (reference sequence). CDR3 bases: TGCAGTGGTCTACCCCTAGACTTCACAGATACGCAGTATTTT. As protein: CSGLPLDFTDTQYF.

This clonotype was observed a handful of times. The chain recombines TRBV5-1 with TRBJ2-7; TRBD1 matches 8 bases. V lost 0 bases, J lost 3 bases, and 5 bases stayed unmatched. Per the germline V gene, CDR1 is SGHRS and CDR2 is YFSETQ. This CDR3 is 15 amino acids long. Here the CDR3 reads CASSLAGGQGYEQYF. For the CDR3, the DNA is TGCGCCAGCAGCTTGGCCGGAGGACAGGGCTACGAGCAGTACTTC. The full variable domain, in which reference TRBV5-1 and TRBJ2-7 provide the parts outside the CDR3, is KAGVTQTPRYLIKTRGQQVTLSCSPISGHRSVSWYQQTPGQGLQFLFEYFSETQRNKGNFPGRFSGRQFSNSRSEMNVSTLELGDSALYLCASSLAGGQGYEQYFGPGTRLTVT.

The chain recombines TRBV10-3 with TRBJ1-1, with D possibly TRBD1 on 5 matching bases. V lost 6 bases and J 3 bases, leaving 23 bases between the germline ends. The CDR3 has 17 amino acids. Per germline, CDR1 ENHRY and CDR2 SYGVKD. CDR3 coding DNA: TGTGCCATCAGGGAGGAGGGGTTCAGGGCGGCGGACACTGAAGCTTTCTTT. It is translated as CAIREEGFRAADTEAFF.

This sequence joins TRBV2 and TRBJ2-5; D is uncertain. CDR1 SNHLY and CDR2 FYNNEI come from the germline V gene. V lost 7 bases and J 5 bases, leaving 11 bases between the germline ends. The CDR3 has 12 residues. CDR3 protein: CASTEHRETQYF. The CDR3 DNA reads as TGTGCCAGCACCGAACATAGGGAGACCCAGTACTTC. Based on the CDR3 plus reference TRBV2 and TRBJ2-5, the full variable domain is EPEVTQTPSHQVTQMGQEVILRCVPISNHLYFYWYRQILGQKVEFLVSFYNNEISEKSEIFDDQFSVERPDGSNFTLKIRSTKLEDSAMYFCASTEHRETQYFGPGTRLLVL.

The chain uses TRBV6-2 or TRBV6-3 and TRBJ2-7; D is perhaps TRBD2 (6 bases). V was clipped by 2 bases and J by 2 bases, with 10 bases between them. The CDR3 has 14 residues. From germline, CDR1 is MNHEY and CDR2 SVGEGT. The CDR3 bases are TGTGCCAGCAGTTACCCACTAGCTCCCTACGAGCAGTACTTC. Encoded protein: CASSYPLAPYEQYF.

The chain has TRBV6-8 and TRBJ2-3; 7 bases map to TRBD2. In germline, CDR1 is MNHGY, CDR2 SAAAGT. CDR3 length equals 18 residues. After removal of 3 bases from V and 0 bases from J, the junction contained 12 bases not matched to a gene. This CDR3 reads CASSYLYTAGESTDTQYF. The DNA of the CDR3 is TGTGCCAGCAGTTATCTTTATACGGCGGGGGAGAGCACAGATACGCAGTATTTT.

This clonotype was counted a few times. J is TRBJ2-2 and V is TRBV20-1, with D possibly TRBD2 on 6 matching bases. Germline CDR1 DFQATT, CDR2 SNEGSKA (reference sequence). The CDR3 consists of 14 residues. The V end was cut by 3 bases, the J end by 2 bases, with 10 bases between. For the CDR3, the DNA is TGCAGTGCTAGCGGGAGAGATAACACCGGGGAGCTGTTTTTT. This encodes CSASGRDNTGELFF.

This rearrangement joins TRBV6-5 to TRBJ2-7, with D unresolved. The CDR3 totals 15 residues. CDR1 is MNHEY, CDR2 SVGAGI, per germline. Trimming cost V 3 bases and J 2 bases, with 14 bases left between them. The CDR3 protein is CASSYKGLTPYEQYF. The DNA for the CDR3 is TGTGCCAGCAGTTATAAGGGTTTAACTCCCTACGAGCAGTACTTC.